This entry features one T cell receptor beta chain sequence. This clone was recorded a few times. Its cognate antigen has yet to be identified. Base-call qualities are not available, and no considerably larger clone is one nucleotide away. The protocol used for the library was the immunoSEQ multiplex PCR assay. The multiplex PCR relied on a mix of 60 forward primers for TCR Vbeta segments and 13 reverse primers for TCR Jbeta segments. The CDR3 region of rearranged TCR beta genes was amplified from genomic DNA with a multiplex PCR assay. The Illumina HiSeq System was used to sequence the amplified TCR beta libraries as 87-base-pair reads. The original methods were these. In a later analysis, tens of millions of unique TCR beta chains were counted across the roughly 670 repertoires, and roughly 10 million of these chains were shared by at least two donors. A nearest-neighbor algorithm error-corrected the raw reads and collapsed the reads into unique sequences, merging closely related sequences to remove PCR and sequencing errors. CDR3 sequences were aligned to IMGT reference sequences to assign V, D and J gene segments. Each retained sequence needed at least a six-nucleotide match to both a V gene segment and a J gene segment. Rearrangements were called productive when the CDR3 lacked stop codons and stayed in frame with V and J; all others were non-productive. CDR3 was defined by IMGT convention, running from the second conserved V-encoded cysteine to the conserved J-encoded phenylalanine. In an earlier analysis of just under 600 of the donors, sequences lacking an unambiguous match to a single V gene segment were excluded. An earlier analysis of 587 of the donors called V segments functional above 56.7% productive rearrangements and segregating when the between-donor standard deviation exceeded 5%. A statistical classification framework was developed to diagnose cytomegalovirus status using the catalog of TCR beta chain sequences. A later analysis assigned V and J genes by comparing TCR nucleotide sequences with IMGT/GENE-DB human TR gene sequences. Using the TCRdist pipeline, a later analysis assigned CDR3 sequences along with most-parsimonious VDJ recombination scenarios. A later analysis defined each TCR beta chain by its CDR3 amino acid sequence plus V-gene family, and excluded reads lacking a unique V-gene family. A later analysis removed over 500 highly shared, low-generation-probability nucleotide sequences to deal with suspected cross-contamination and a sequencing artifact. A later analysis calculated a clonal expansion index for each public chain from normalized within-repertoire ranks of inferred template counts. Generation probabilities in a later analysis came from a VDJ recombination model fitted to out-of-frame rearrangements, and those results were checked against IGoR. In a later analysis, hypergeometric tests were used to score TCR-TCR, TCR-HLA and TCR-CMV co-occurrence, with a repertoire-size bias correction applied to TCR pairs. False discovery rates were estimated in a later analysis by permuting HLA or CMV assignments 20 times. In a later analysis, co-occurring TCRs were grouped using DBSCAN, and TCRdist sequence similarity was added for clustering within HLA-allele-positive subsets. Co-occurrence clustering excluded repertoires with fewer than 30,000 or more than 120,000 public chains, plus five with anomalous nucleotide sharing. What TCRdb holds here is the immuneACCESS table cut down to in-frame rearrangements. Part of the clones is not present; checked against another copy, under half of the missing clones reflect an unresolved V gene, and the others are unexplained. The V and J calls and clone size are taken from that table; D and trimming were inferred from the DNA. The sample table holds some 120,000 clones, of which 10% were seen once. The top ten clonotypes cover just over 4.5% of the sample.

In total, approximately 700 healthy bone marrow donors made up the cohort. All cohort members were sampled while nominally healthy, although unrecorded immune exposures were likely present. The donor tested CMV seropositive, placing the donor among the 289 seropositive members of the cohort. Each donor provided a peripheral blood sample, and peripheral blood mononuclear cells were used for TCR beta sequencing. The Qiagen DNeasy Blood Extraction Kit was used to extract genomic DNA from the blood cell samples. The sample originates from a study of cytomegalovirus exposure and HLA in healthy donors listed by TCRdb under 2017. Looking at the study overall: According to an earlier analysis of around 600 of the donors, 150 million to 200 million T cells yielded roughly 100 million unique TCR beta sequences and approximately 280 Gb of sequence data. Four or five DR-DQ haplotypes were handled as single units for association and clustering because linkage in the cohort was strong. High-throughput TCR immunosequencing, statistical association of individual TCRs with disease status, and machine learning were combined to predict cytomegalovirus infection status. Along with the roughly 700-subject first cohort, a separate validation cohort of approximately 110 different subjects was used. The number of donors typed differed by locus, with 629-630 for A, B, C, DRB1 and DQB1, around 520 for DQA1, over 600 for DPA1, and 472 for DPB1. In the later analysis, no new phenotypic data were used to find candidate immune exposures; instead, reliance was placed on TCR beta sequences and their occurrence across donors. Both class I and class II loci were covered by HLA typing, at four-digit resolution. An earlier analysis of approximately 640 of the donors applied high-throughput TCR beta sequencing to assess whether each TCR beta V gene segment acted as functional or pseudogenic. To study patterns of TCR occurrence, a later analysis re-analyzed previously published TCR beta repertoires from 666 donors and added high-resolution HLA genotyping. On average, around 240,000 unique TCR beta nucleotide sequences were sequenced per donor among about 400 genotyped donors of the cohort, with roughly 18% of those sequences being non-productive. All discovery cohort repertoires had been generated using a single sequencing platform. The study aimed to test whether signatures of past pathogen exposure could be identified by cataloging public T cell receptors. A later genetic analysis took genome-wide SNP genotypes for about three fifths of the 666 donors and used that subset as a discovery cohort. Donor age, sex, ethnicity and CMV serostatus were collected together with the repertoire data. An early release that covered about 600 HLA-typed donors contained 250 to 350 gigabases of sequencing data and approximately 85 million unique TCR sequences. The T cell repertoires of around 730 subjects were profiled by immunosequencing and related to cytomegalovirus serostatus. Of the roughly 430 genotyped donors, around 81% fell in the genetic ancestry cluster associated with self-reported Caucasian donors. The paper's findings and limits, for the study overall: Most TCR sequences were observed very rarely across donors, whereas some public TCRs were present in many individuals. In the study, about 150 TCR beta chains were listed as associated with cytomegalovirus. This cohort had only TCR beta chains sequenced, and the lack of alpha or paired-chain data limited which features could be detected. The classifier was reported to diagnose cytomegalovirus status with high specificity and sensitivity in both the original and validation cohorts. A later analysis reported that several top co-occurrence clusters appeared linked to parvovirus B19, influenza, CMV and Epstein-Barr virus. Correlated functional status among segregating V segments might reflect linkage disequilibrium, but an unknown experimental factor could not be ruled out. The earlier analysis of fewer than 750 of the donors excluded approximately 17 rarely observed V segments, including chromosome 9 orphons, because counts were too low. An association between a missense DCLRE1C variant and V-gene and J-gene trimming of TCR beta chains was found in a later genetic analysis and replicated in an independent cohort. In a later genetic analysis, fewer N-insertions in productive TCRs were reported among donors in an Asian-associated ancestry cluster than the approximately 670-donor mean. The sequencing pipeline was judged likely to have produced a cluster of highly shared sequence variants as a technical artifact. An earlier analysis of approximately 530 of the donors showed that most TCR beta V segments appeared in productive rearrangements either about 87% or about 30% of the time, which broadly matched IMGT annotations. A later analysis found that HLA-associated TCR beta chains were more clonally expanded and had lower generation probabilities than equally common non-associated chains. It was suggested by the authors that the approach could potentially be generalized to other disease states and immunological phenotypes. Most CMV-associated TCR beta chains appeared to be HLA-restricted in a later analysis, and the HLA associations seemed to be driven largely by CMV exposure. In a later analysis, TCR association rates were found to vary across HLA loci, with the most associated TCRs seen for DRB1 alleles and the fewest for HLA-C alleles. Some IMGT-functional V segments, including TRBV6-2 and TRBV6-3, could not be distinguished by the 87-base-pair reads and were therefore excluded. Roughly uniform sequencing depth across donors was assumed in presence/absence analyses, although this assumption may not hold. HLA typing was unavailable for some donors at each locus, so association tests used only the typed subset. A later analysis associated about 17,000 TCR beta sequences with specific HLA alleles at a false discovery rate of 0.05. A further reported finding was that TCR beta sequences accurately predicted the HLA-A and HLA-B alleles for most subjects in the first cohort. When HLA alleles, especially DR and DQ, strongly co-occurred, attributing TCR associations to individual alleles was difficult. In vitro tests confirmed that three of the cytomegalovirus-associated TCR beta chains recognize cytomegalovirus antigens. Immune exposure information for the cohort was limited to CMV serostatus.

Looking up the germline V gene yields CDR1 MNHEY and CDR2 SVGAGI. Counted from cysteine to phenylalanine, this CDR3 has 15 amino acids. The entry retains the CDR3 DNA only, 45 bases that are in frame from base 1. V trim: 0 bases; J trim: 2 bases; unmatched bases: 4. The TCR originated in a woman between 18 and 30 years old in good health and CMV-seropositive. The rearranged segments are TRBV6-5 and TRBJ2-7; a stretch of 7 junction bases matches TRBD2. The sequencing input was PBMCs. At the DNA level, the sequence is TGTGCCAGCAGTTACTCGATGCGGGAGACCTACGAGCAGTACTTC. Translated, this gives CASSYSMRETYEQYF.